This is a list of T cell receptor beta chains from one sample in a study of shared clonotypes between healthy human individuals. Profiled with immunoSEQ multiplex PCR; TCRdb holds only in-frame clones, not every one. The top ten hold around 0.14% of the sample, which has 2 million to 3 million clones, over 85% seen once. The sequencing input was naive CD4+ T cells sorted from blood. Every receptor here comes from a man aged 18 to 30 in good health. The CDR3 runs from the conserved cysteine through the conserved F or W. D genes are given only for firm matches. Expanded clones get a size class; other rows say once, few or many, or leave the size out.

TRBV28,once,TRBJ1-5,TRBD1,TGTGCCAGCAGTCCGCAGACAGGGGGGTATCAGCCCCAGCATTTT,CASSPQTGGYQPQHF
TRBV19,-,TRBJ1-1,-,TGTGCCAGTAGCCCGGGGGGGGGCAGGACTGAAGCTTTCTTT,CASSPGGGRTEAFF
TRBV5-1,-,TRBJ2-2,-,TGCGCCAGCAGCTTGGAACCAGCGGCCGGGGAGCTGTTTTTT,CASSLEPAAGELFF
TRBV29-1,-,TRBJ2-7,-,TGCAGCGTTGAAGGTGGGGGGTACGAGCAGTACTTC,CSVEGGGYEQYF
TRBV9,-,TRBJ1-5,-,TGTGCCAGCAGCGTAGGCGGAGGAGGTGGCAATCAGCCCCAGCATTTT,CASSVGGGGGNQPQHF
TRBV7-8,-,TRBJ2-3,-,TGTGCCAGCAGCTTCGGGACCCTAGGTGGCACAGATACGCAGTATTTT,CASSFGTLGGTDTQYF
TRBV7-8,-,TRBJ2-2,TRBD2,TGTGCCAGCAGCTTAGGCCCTAGCGGGATACCCGGGGAGCTGTTTTTT,CASSLGPSGIPGELFF
TRBV10-1,-,TRBJ2-1,-,TGCGCCAGCAGCGCCGACAGCTACAATGAGCAGTTCTTC,CASSADSYNEQFF
TRBV4-3,-,TRBJ1-2,-,TGCGCCAGCAGCCAAGAAAGGCAGACCGATGGCTACACCTTC,CASSQERQTDGYTF
TRBV5-1,-,TRBJ2-2,-,TGCGCCAGCAGTGATGCGTTGCTAGCCAACACCGGGGAGCTGTTTTTT,CASSDALLANTGELFF
TRBV30,-,TRBJ1-3,-,TGTGCCTGGAGTGTAGACAGCTCTGGAAACACCATATATTTT,CAWSVDSSGNTIYF
TRBV6-4,-,TRBJ2-2,-,TGTGCCAGCAGTACTACATCGAACACCGGGGAGCTGTTTTTT,CASSTTSNTGELFF
TRBV30,-,TRBJ2-5,TRBD2,TGTGCCTGGACTCGAGGGGCGGGGGAGGAGACCCAGTACTTC,CAWTRGAGEETQYF
TRBV18,-,TRBJ1-4,-,TGTGCCAGCTCACCACCTGGAGGAGGGACAACTAATGAAAAACTGTTTTTT,CASSPPGGGTTNEKLFF
TRBV27,-,TRBJ1-4,-,TGTGCCAGCAGTTTAGGGGCATCGGAAAAACTGTTTTTT,CASSLGASEKLFF
TRBV10-3,once,TRBJ2-1,TRBD1,TGTGCCATCAGTGGACAGGGGTACAATGAGCAGTTCTTC,CAISGQGYNEQFF
TRBV5-1,-,TRBJ2-7,-,TGCGCCAGCAGCCGGGTCCGGGACGGGGCCTACGAGCAGTACTTC,CASSRVRDGAYEQYF
TRBV19,-,TRBJ1-4,-,TGTGCCAGCCTCCTGGGGGAAAAACTGTTTTTT,CASLLGEKLFF
TRBV6-6,-,TRBJ2-7,-,TGTGCCAGCAGGGACAGTCACTACGAGCAGTACTTC,CASRDSHYEQYF
TRBV6-4,-,TRBJ2-3,-,TGTGCCAGCAGTGACGCGGGACTTGGTACGCAGTATTTT,CASSDAGLGTQYF
TRBV28,-,TRBJ1-4,-,TGTGCCAGCAGTTTGGGGGGGCGAAAGGTAGAAAAACTGTTTTTT,CASSLGGRKVEKLFF
TRBV18,-,TRBJ2-5,-,TGTGCCAGCTCACCAGCGACAAGGGAGACCCAGTACTTC,CASSPATRETQYF
TRBV19,-,TRBJ2-1,-,TGTGCGGGAGGGGGACACCGTTACAATGAGCAGTTCTTC,CAGGGHRYNEQFF
TRBV30,-,TRBJ2-7,TRBD1,TGTGCCTGGAACGACAGGGGGAAGGACTACGAGCAGTACTTC,CAWNDRGKDYEQYF
TRBV30,-,TRBJ1-1,-,TGTGCCTGGAAAGCTTTTGCGAACACTGAAGCTTTCTTT,CAWKAFANTEAFF
TRBV7-6,few,TRBJ1-4,TRBD1,TGTGCCAGCAGCTTAGGGACAGGGATTAATGAAAAACTGTTTTTT,CASSLGTGINEKLFF
TRBV2,-,TRBJ2-2,-,TGTGCCATCTTAGAGCGTCTAGGCGGGGAGCTGTTTTTT,CAILERLGGELFF
TRBV7-3,once,TRBJ2-3,-,TGTGCCAGCAGTTTAGGGGGGTATAGCACAGATACGCAGTATTTT,CASSLGGYSTDTQYF
TRBV30,-,TRBJ2-3,TRBD2,TGTGCCTGGAGTCCGTCTGCAAGCGGGGGAGTAGATACGCAGTATTTT,CAWSPSASGGVDTQYF
TRBV30,-,TRBJ2-7,-,TGTGCCTGGAGTGTATTAGTGAGCTCCTACGAGCAGTACTTC,CAWSVLVSSYEQYF
TRBV30,-,TRBJ2-1,TRBD2,TGTGCCTGGAGTCCCCTAGCGGGAGTAGGAGGTGAGCAGTTCTTC,CAWSPLAGVGGEQFF
TRBV5-4,-,TRBJ2-3,-,TGTGCCAGCACCATGGGTCAGGACCCAGCTACAGATACGCAGTATTTT,CASTMGQDPATDTQYF
TRBV18,-,TRBJ2-3,-,TGTGCCAGCTCACCCCCATTAGCGGAATCGACAGATACGCAGTATTTT,CASSPPLAESTDTQYF
TRBV5-5,-,TRBJ2-5,-,TGTGCCAGCAGCCAAGGAGGACATCAAGAGACCCAGTACTTC,CASSQGGHQETQYF
TRBV15,-,TRBJ2-7,-,TGTGCCACCAGCAGAGGTGGGACACTCTCCTACGAGCAGTACTTC,CATSRGGTLSYEQYF
TRBV5-4,-,TRBJ1-1,-,TGTGCCAGCAGCTTTATAAGCGGGGCTGGACGTACTGAAGCTTTCTTT,CASSFISGAGRTEAFF
TRBV25-1,-,TRBJ2-7,-,TGTGCCAGCAGTGAATGGGGGGGGGCAGGGGACTACGAGCAGTACTTC,CASSEWGGAGDYEQYF
TRBV15,once,TRBJ1-6,-,TGTGCCACCAGACTGGGGGGCCAGGGTAATTCACCCCTCCACTTT,CATRLGGQGNSPLHF
TRBV19,once,TRBJ1-5,TRBD1,TGTGCCAGTAACTCGGGACAGGGGGACGATCAGCCCCAGCATTTT,CASNSGQGDDQPQHF
TRBV10-3,few,TRBJ1-2,TRBD1,TGTGCCATCAGTGGGGACAGGGACGGAGGCTACACCTTC,CAISGDRDGGYTF
TRBV5-1,-,TRBJ1-1,TRBD1,TGCGCCAGCGGAAGAGGGACAGGGAGCACGGACACTGAAGCTTTCTTT,CASGRGTGSTDTEAFF
TRBV7-6,few,TRBJ2-7,-,TGTGCCAGCAGCCCAGGGACCTACGAGCAGTACTTC,CASSPGTYEQYF
TRBV2,-,TRBJ1-4,-,TGTGCCAGCAGTGGTTCGGATGAAAAACTGTTTTTT,CASSGSDEKLFF